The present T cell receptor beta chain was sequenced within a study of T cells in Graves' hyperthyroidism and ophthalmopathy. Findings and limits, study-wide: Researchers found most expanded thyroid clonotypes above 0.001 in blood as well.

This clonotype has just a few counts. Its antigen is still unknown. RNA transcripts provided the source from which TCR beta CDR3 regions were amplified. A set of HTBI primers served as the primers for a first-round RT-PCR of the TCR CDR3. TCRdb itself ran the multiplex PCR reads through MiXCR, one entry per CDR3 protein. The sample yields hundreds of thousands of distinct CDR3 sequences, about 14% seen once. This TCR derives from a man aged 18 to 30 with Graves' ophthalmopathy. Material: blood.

The CDR3, as DNA: TGTGCCAGCAGCTGGGGAGACAGAGGGGTTGAAAAACTGTTTTTT. It yields the protein CASSWGDRGVEKLFF. The rearrangement uses TRBV7-9 and TRBJ1-4, with D maybe TRBD1 (5 bases). V was shortened by 4 bases and J by 7 bases, with 16 bases between the two germline ends. The CDR3 length is 15 residues. Germline loops: CDR1 SEHNR, CDR2 FQNEAQ (reference sequence).